Presented here are 28 T cell receptor beta chains from one specimen sequenced in a study of OX40 agonist ivuxolimab in advanced cancers. Sequencing was performed with immunoSEQ multiplex PCR; in TCRdb, only in-frame clones are kept and a portion is missing. The sample yields about 48,000 clones, over 75% seen once. The material sequenced was CD4+ or CD8+ T cells sorted from blood, taken in a trial of the OX40 agonist ivuxolimab. The receptors derive from an adult with an advanced solid tumor such as melanoma, head and neck, liver or kidney cancer.

The rearrangement uses TRBV7-2 and TRBJ2-3; 9 bases line up with TRBD1. Trimming took 1 base from V and 5 from J; bases not matched to a gene: 4. Germline V lookup: CDR1 SGHTA, CDR2 FQGNSA. CDR3 size: 15 residues. The CDR3 spells CASSLDRGHGDTQYF. The CDR3 region has the DNA TGTGCCAGCAGCTTAGACAGGGGGCACGGAGATACGCAGTATTTT.

The CDR3 DNA reads TGTGCCAGCAGCTTCGCTGGGGAAAACATTCAGTACTTC. This gives the protein CASSFAGENIQYF. The chain employs TRBV7-9 and TRBJ2-4; unclear D gene. With 3 bases removed from V and 5 bases from J, the gap between germline ends came to 8 bases. The CDR3 length is 13 residues. Looked up from germline, CDR1 is SEHNR and CDR2 is FQNEAQ (reference sequence).

The CDR3 DNA sequence: TGTGCCAGCAGCTTGAGTCCGAGCTATGGCTACACCTTC. It yields the protein CASSLSPSYGYTF. This chain joins TRBV5-5 and TRBJ1-2; D gene ambiguous. V shed 1 base and J shed 4 bases, with 8 bases lying between them. In germline, CDR1 is SGHKS, CDR2 YYEKEE (reference sequence). The length of the CDR3 is 13 residues.

The chain is built from TRBV28 and TRBJ2-5; possibly TRBD2 for D (7 bases). V was cut by 3 bases and J by 1 base, with 12 bases left in between. The CDR3 is 15 residues long. Germline CDR1 MDHEN, CDR2 SYDVKM. The CDR3: CASSLGGPGQETQYF. CDR3 in DNA: TGTGCCAGCAGTTTGGGGGGGCCGGGCCAAGAGACCCAGTACTTC.

The genes are TRBV19 and TRBJ2-5; D not certain. V dropped 7 bases and J dropped 4 bases, with 16 bases sitting between them. The CDR3 contains 14 residues. Germline CDR1 is LNHDA and CDR2 is SQIVND (reference sequence). CDR3 sequence: CASKVGPGGETQYF. The CDR3 DNA reads as TGTGCCAGTAAGGTCGGTCCAGGCGGAGAGACCCAGTACTTC.

The DNA of the CDR3 is TGTGCCAGCTCACCACGTCTAGTGGTCAGTTCAGACTCACGAGGGAAGTACTTC. Translated: CASSPRLVVSSDSRGKYF. J is TRBJ2-7 and V is TRBV18, with TRBD2 as a possible D gene (5 bases). V shed 1 base and J shed 11 bases, with 30 bases lying between them. The CDR3 loop spans 18 amino acids. CDR1 and CDR2 (germline): KGHSH, LQKENI.

The V and J genes are TRBV7-9 and TRBJ2-5; the D is unclear. Trimming removed 1 base at V and 5 bases at J, with 11 bases between. The germline CDR1 and CDR2 sequences are SEHNR and FQNEAQ (reference sequence). The CDR3 is 14 amino acids. This CDR3 is CASSLEGSFETQYF. The DNA for the CDR3 is TGTGCCAGCAGCTTAGAAGGTTCGTTCGAGACCCAGTACTTC.

The J gene is TRBJ1-4, the V gene TRBV11-2, with a tentative D call TRBD1 (5 bases). The V and J ends lost 4 bases and 4 bases respectively, with 22 bases between them. There are 18 residues in the CDR3. Germline loops: CDR1 SGHAT, CDR2 FQNNGV. In nucleotides, the CDR3 is TGTGCCAGCAGCTCCCAACCCCCTCACAGGACCCTTAATGAAAAACTGTTTTTT. This gives the protein CASSSQPPHRTLNEKLFF. Supplemented by reference TRBV11-2 and TRBJ1-4, the full variable domain reads EAGVAQSPRYKIIEKRQSVAFWCNPISGHATLYWYQQILGQGPKLLIQFQNNGVVDDSQLPKDRFSAERLKGVDSTLKIQPAKLEDSAVYLCASSSQPPHRTLNEKLFFGSGTQLSVL.

The J gene is TRBJ2-7, the V gene TRBV19, with TRBD1 matching over 8 bases. With 3 bases clipped from V and 2 bases from J, the junction kept 6 bases outside the gene matches. CDR1 LNHDA and CDR2 SQIVND come from the germline V gene (reference sequence). The CDR3 spans 15 residues. The CDR3 reads CASSIKGQEAYEQYF. The CDR3 coding sequence is TGTGCCAGTAGTATTAAGGGACAGGAGGCCTACGAGCAGTACTTC.

This sequence joins TRBV2 and TRBJ1-4, with D possibly being TRBD1 (6 bases). Germline V gene lookup returns CDR1 SNHLY and CDR2 FYNNEI. The germline V and J ends were trimmed by 11 bases and 7 bases, with 20 bases remaining between them. The CDR3 extends over 14 amino acids. CDR3 sequence: CASYFGGLGEKLFF. CDR3 nucleotides: TGTGCCTCCTATTTTGGGGGCTTGGGTGAAAAACTGTTTTTT. The full variable domain, completed using reference TRBV2 and TRBJ1-4, is EPEVTQTPSHQVTQMGQEVILRCVPISNHLYFYWYRQILGQKVEFLVSFYNNEISEKSEIFDDQFSVERPDGSNFTLKIRSTKLEDSAMYFCASYFGGLGEKLFFGSGTQLSVL.

By share, this clone counts as medium-sized. The gene calls are TRBV30 and TRBJ2-3; D is possibly TRBD1 (7 bases). In germline, CDR1 is GTSNPN, CDR2 SVGIG (reference sequence). The CDR3 extends over 16 amino acids. Trimming shortened V by 3 bases and J by 0 bases, and 16 bases separated the two germline ends. CDR3: CAWRDRQGLSTDTQYF. CDR3 nucleotide sequence: TGTGCCTGGAGGGACCGACAGGGACTCAGCACAGATACGCAGTATTTT.

The table lists this clone with a few counts. The rearrangement joins TRBV5-1 to TRBJ2-1, with 9 bases identical to TRBD2. Germline assignment: CDR1 SGHRS and CDR2 YFSETQ. This CDR3 is 14 amino acids long. J lost 6 bases, V lost 1 base, and 2 bases had no gene match. The DNA of the CDR3 is TGCGCCAGCAGCTTGTATAGCGGGAGCAATGAGCAGTTCTTC. It codes for CASSLYSGSNEQFF.

This sequence joins TRBV30 and TRBJ2-5; possible D gene TRBD1, 5 bases. From germline, CDR1 is GTSNPN and CDR2 SVGIG (reference sequence). The CDR3 runs to 12 residues. Trimming removed 0 bases from V and 5 bases from J, with 7 bases in between. The CDR3 DNA follows: TGTGCCTGGAGTGTACAGGAGGAGACCCAGTACTTC. It yields the protein CAWSVQEETQYF.

The chain links TRBV7-3 to TRBJ2-1, with D unresolved. Germline assignment: CDR1 SGHTA and CDR2 FQGTGA. V was shortened by 5 bases and J by 0 bases, with 11 bases between the two germline ends. CDR3 length: 15 amino acids. Here the CDR3 reads CASSQEESSYNEQFF. Written as DNA, the CDR3 is TGTGCCAGCAGCCAAGAGGAGAGCTCCTACAATGAGCAGTTCTTC.

This chain uses TRBV9 with TRBJ2-2, with unresolved D. CDR3 length: 14 amino acids. The germline V gene encodes CDR1 SGDLS and CDR2 YYNGEE. V was shortened by 0 bases and J by 6 bases, with 9 bases between the two germline ends. CDR3 region: CASSVAAFAGELFF. DNA of the CDR3: TGTGCCAGCAGCGTAGCGGCGTTCGCCGGGGAGCTGTTTTTT.

This sequence joins TRBV2 and TRBJ1-5, with 11 positions matching TRBD1. This CDR3 comprises 15 residues. Germline trimming cut 5 bases from V and 4 bases from J; bases unmatched to any gene: 4. Germline V gene lookup returns CDR1 SNHLY and CDR2 FYNNEI. CDR3 region: CASSRDRGNNQPQHF. The DNA for the CDR3 is TGTGCCAGCAGTAGGGACAGGGGGAATAATCAGCCCCAGCATTTT.

This clone is a singleton in its sample. This chain connects TRBV4-2 to TRBJ2-1, with unresolved D. CDR3 size: 15 residues. Germline CDR1 LGHNA, CDR2 YNFKEQ. Trimming removed 1 base at V and 6 bases at J, with 13 bases between. The CDR3 loop is CASSQGTGNLNEQFF. CDR3 sequence (DNA): TGTGCCAGCAGCCAAGGGACCGGCAACCTCAATGAGCAGTTCTTC.

The chain has TRBV19 and TRBJ2-7; perhaps TRBD2 as D (6 bases). This CDR3 comprises 13 residues. Trimming shortened V by 1 base and J by 3 bases, and 7 bases separated the two germline ends. Germline V gives CDR1 LNHDA, CDR2 SQIVND (reference sequence). In DNA, the CDR3 is TGTGCCAGTAGTATAGGGCGGGACTACGAGCAGTACTTC. Translating it yields CASSIGRDYEQYF.

V is TRBV28 and J is TRBJ2-7, with 7 bases identical to TRBD1. The CDR3 contains 13 residues. V lost 5 bases and J lost 2; bases outside the gene matches: 3. Per germline, CDR1 MDHEN and CDR2 SYDVKM. The CDR3, as DNA: TGTGCCAGCAGTCCGACAGGGCCCTACGAGCAGTACTTC. It translates to CASSPTGPYEQYF. The variable domain in full, with the rest retrieved from reference TRBV28 and TRBJ2-7, is DVKVTQSSRYLVKRTGEKVFLECVQDMDHENMFWYRQDPGLGLRLIYFSYDVKMKEKGDIPEGYSVSREKKERFSLILESASTNQTSMYLCASSPTGPYEQYFGPGTRLTVT.

V and J are TRBV6-5 and TRBJ2-1, with D perhaps TRBD1 (8 bases). Deletions cut 6 bases from V and 4 bases from J, with 16 bases between. This CDR3 has 15 amino acids. The germline V gene encodes CDR1 MNHEY and CDR2 SVGAGI. The CDR3 sequence is CASRTQGGRYNEQFF. The CDR3 DNA is TGTGCCAGCAGAACACAGGGGGGGAGATACAATGAGCAGTTCTTC.

This clone was detected a few times. The gene calls are TRBV21-1 and TRBJ1-2; the table's TRBD1 call for D was not verified on the DNA. TRBV21-1 is a known pseudogene. This CDR3 region has 17 residues. The CDR3 is CATTPKKWDSPNYGYTF. The CDR3 nucleotides are TGTGCCACCACTCCAAAAAAATGGGACAGCCCTAACTATGGCTACACCTTC.

This clone was seen a single time. The chain links TRBV10-2 to TRBJ2-1, with 10 bases aligning to TRBD2. Germline V lookup: CDR1 WSHSY, CDR2 SAAADI. V lost 4 bases, J lost 4 bases, and 4 bases stayed unmatched. The CDR3 covers 15 residues. This CDR3 reads CASSVGTSVYNEQFF. CDR3 DNA sequence: TGCGCCAGCAGTGTCGGGACTAGCGTTTACAATGAGCAGTTCTTC.

The J gene is TRBJ1-2, the V gene TRBV11-2; D gene unclear. Trimming pared 4 bases from V and 8 bases from J, leaving 17 bases between. Germline V lookup: CDR1 SGHAT, CDR2 FQNNGV. The CDR3 runs 14 residues. This chain's CDR3 is CASSSDTWASGYTF. CDR3 DNA: TGTGCCAGCAGCTCCGATACTTGGGCTAGCGGCTACACCTTC. Filled out from reference TRBV11-2 and TRBJ1-2, the complete variable domain reads EAGVAQSPRYKIIEKRQSVAFWCNPISGHATLYWYQQILGQGPKLLIQFQNNGVVDDSQLPKDRFSAERLKGVDSTLKIQPAKLEDSAVYLCASSSDTWASGYTFGSGTRLTVV.

With respect to this clone: Other DNA sequences in this specimen translate into the identical CDR3. V usage is TRBV4-3 and J usage is TRBJ1-4; the D gene is possibly TRBD1 (5 bases). V was trimmed by 3 bases and J by 11 bases, leaving 16 bases between them. CDR1 and CDR2 from the germline V gene are LGHNA and YSLEER. The CDR3 length is 14 residues. The CDR3 loop reads CASSQVTGPEKLFF. The CDR3 DNA reads as TGCGCCAGCAGCCAGGTTACAGGACCCGAGAAACTGTTTTTT.

The chain has TRBV10-3 and TRBJ2-3, with 9 bases that match TRBD2. In germline, CDR1 is ENHRY, CDR2 SYGVKD. After removal of 8 bases from V and 6 bases from J, the junction contained 6 bases not matched to a gene. The CDR3 sequence is 13 residues long. The CDR3 protein is CAIGLAKMDTQYF. The CDR3 DNA reads TGTGCCATCGGACTAGCGAAAATGGATACGCAGTATTTT.

The rearrangement joins TRBV27 to TRBJ1-5; D might be TRBD1 (6 bases). The CDR3 contains 16 residues. Between the trimmed V and J ends, which lost 4 bases and 4 bases, there was a span of 17 bases. Germline values: CDR1 MNHEY, CDR2 SMNVEV (reference sequence). The CDR3 coding sequence is TGTGCCAGCAGTTCGACAGGTGGGCAATCTAATCAGCCCCAGCATTTT. Its translation is CASSSTGGQSNQPQHF.

The CDR3 spells CAWSVRMGSRGLADTQYF. The DNA of the CDR3 is TGTGCCTGGAGTGTACGTATGGGCAGTAGGGGGCTAGCAGATACGCAGTATTTT. The chain carries TRBV30 and TRBJ2-3; 7 bases are a match to TRBD1. This CDR3 contains 18 residues. The germline V gene has CDR1 GTSNPN and CDR2 SVGIG (reference sequence). With 0 bases clipped from V and 4 bases from J, the junction kept 16 bases outside the gene matches.

The CDR3 nucleotides read TGTGCCAGCAAGAACAGGGGGCGTGAAAAACTGTTTTTT. It specifies CASKNRGREKLFF. The chain employs TRBV6-5 and TRBJ1-4; TRBD1 aligns across 9 bases. V gave up 7 bases and J gave up 7 bases; unmatched junction bases: 4. Germline V gene data show CDR1 as MNHEY and CDR2 as SVGAGI. This CDR3 is built from 13 residues.